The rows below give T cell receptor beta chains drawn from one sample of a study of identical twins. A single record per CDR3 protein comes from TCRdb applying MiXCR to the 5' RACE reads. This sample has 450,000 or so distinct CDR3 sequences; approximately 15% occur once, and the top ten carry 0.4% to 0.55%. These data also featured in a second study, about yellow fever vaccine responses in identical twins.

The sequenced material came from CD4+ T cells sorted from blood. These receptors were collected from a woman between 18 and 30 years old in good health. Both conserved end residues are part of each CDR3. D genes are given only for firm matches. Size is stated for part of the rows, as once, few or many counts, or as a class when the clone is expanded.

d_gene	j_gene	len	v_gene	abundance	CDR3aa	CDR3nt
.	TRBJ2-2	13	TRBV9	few	CASSVAGTGELFF	TGTGCCAGCAGCGTAGCCGGCACCGGGGAGCTGTTTTTT
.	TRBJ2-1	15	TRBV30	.	CAWVPGLSSYNEQFF	TGTGCCTGGGTACCCGGCTTGAGCTCCTACAATGAGCAGTTCTTC
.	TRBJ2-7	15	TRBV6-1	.	CASSGDGLGVYEQYF	TGTGCCAGCAGTGGGGACGGGTTAGGGGTCTACGAGCAGTACTTC
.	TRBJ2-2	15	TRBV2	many	CASIAGHPNTGELFF	TGTGCCAGCATCGCAGGGCACCCTAACACCGGGGAGCTGTTTTTT
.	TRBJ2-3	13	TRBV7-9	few	CASSNKGADTQYF	TGTGCCAGCAGCAACAAGGGGGCAGATACGCAGTATTTT
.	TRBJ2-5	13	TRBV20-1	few	CRANKIGGETQYF	TGCAGGGCCAACAAAATAGGGGGAGAGACCCAGTACTTC
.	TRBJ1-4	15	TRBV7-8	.	CASSLGQLVYEKLFF	TGTGCCAGCAGCTTAGGACAGTTGGTTTATGAAAAACTGTTTTTT
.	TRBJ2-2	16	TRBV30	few	CAWTHRRGRDTGELFF	TGTGCCTGGACCCACCGGCGGGGGCGGGACACCGGGGAGCTGTTTTTT
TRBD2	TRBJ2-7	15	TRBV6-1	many	CASSPRTSGSYEQYF	TGTGCCAGCAGCCCCCGGACTAGCGGATCCTACGAGCAGTACTTC
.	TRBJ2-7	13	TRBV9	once	CASSPKAAGEQYF	TGTGCCAGCAGCCCTAAGGCGGCTGGGGAGCAGTACTTC
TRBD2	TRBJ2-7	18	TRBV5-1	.	CASSLSAGLAGAGNEQYF	TGCGCCAGCAGCTTGTCTGCGGGACTAGCGGGAGCTGGGAACGAGCAGTACTTC
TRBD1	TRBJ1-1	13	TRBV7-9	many	CASSSDRAREAFF	TGTGCCAGCAGCTCTGACAGGGCCAGGGAGGCTTTCTTT
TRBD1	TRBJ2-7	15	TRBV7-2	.	CASSLNPGGIYEQYF	TGTGCCAGCAGCTTGAATCCAGGGGGCATCTACGAGCAGTACTTC
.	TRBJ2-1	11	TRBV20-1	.	CSARGRAEQFF	TGCAGTGCTAGAGGAAGGGCGGAGCAGTTCTTC
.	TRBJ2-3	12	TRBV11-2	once	CASSLDRNTQYF	TGTGCCAGCAGCTTAGACCGCAATACGCAGTATTTT
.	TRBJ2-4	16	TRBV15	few	CATSRTQTGAKNIQYF	TGTGCCACCAGCAGAACCCAAACAGGGGCCAAAAACATTCAGTACTTC
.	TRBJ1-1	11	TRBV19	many	CASSFGGEAFF	TGTGCCAGTAGTTTTGGAGGGGAAGCTTTCTTT
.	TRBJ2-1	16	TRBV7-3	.	CASSLGLGASYNEQFF	TGTGCCAGCAGCTTGGGACTGGGGGCGTCCTACAATGAGCAGTTCTTC
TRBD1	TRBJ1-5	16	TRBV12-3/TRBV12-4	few	CASRPGGRQGNQPQHF	TGTGCCAGCAGGCCCGGGGGGCGACAGGGAAATCAGCCCCAGCATTTT
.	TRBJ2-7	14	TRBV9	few	CASSVYSEDGEQYF	TGTGCCAGCAGCGTCTACTCCGAGGATGGAGAGCAGTACTTC
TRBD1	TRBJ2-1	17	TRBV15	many	CATSRLHSGQTYNEQFF	TGTGCCACCAGCAGACTCCACTCGGGACAGACCTACAATGAGCAGTTCTTC
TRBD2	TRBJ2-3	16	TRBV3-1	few	CASSPASGVTPDTQYF	TGTGCCAGCAGCCCTGCTAGCGGGGTCACTCCAGATACGCAGTATTTT
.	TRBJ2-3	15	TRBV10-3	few	CAIGGGFIQTDTQYF	TGTGCCATAGGGGGGGGATTCATTCAAACAGATACGCAGTATTTT
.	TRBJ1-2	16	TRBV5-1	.	CASSLRSAPENYGYTF	TGCGCCAGCAGCTTGAGATCAGCTCCCGAGAACTATGGCTACACCTTC
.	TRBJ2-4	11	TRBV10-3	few	CAISDTNIQYF	TGTGCCATCAGTGATACAAACATTCAGTACTTC
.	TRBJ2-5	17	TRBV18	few	CASSPPRTSRGQETQYF	TGTGCCAGCTCACCGCCGCGGACTTCCAGGGGACAAGAGACCCAGTACTTC
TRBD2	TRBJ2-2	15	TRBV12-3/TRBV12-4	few	CASSLAGGGTGELFF	TGTGCCAGCAGCTTAGCGGGAGGTGGCACCGGGGAGCTGTTTTTT
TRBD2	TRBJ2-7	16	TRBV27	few	CASSLRAAGGINEQYF	TGTGCCAGCAGTTTACGGGCAGCGGGAGGAATCAACGAGCAGTACTTC
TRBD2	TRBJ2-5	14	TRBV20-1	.	CSATLAGSQETQYF	TGCAGTGCTACTCTAGCGGGATCTCAAGAGACCCAGTACTTC